These 20 T cell receptor beta chains share one sample of origin, sequenced in a study of PD-L1 blockade in urothelial cancer. Assay: immunoSEQ multiplex PCR; the TCRdb copy retains only in-frame clones and omits some. The data hold about 84,000 clones, with around 80% observed a single time. The material sequenced was PBMCs, taken around atezolizumab (anti-PD-L1) treatment. Source of these receptors: a man in his 70s with urothelial cancer.

This clone showed up just a few times. The chain combines TRBV27 with TRBJ2-3, with TRBD2 matching over 10 bases. V dropped 6 bases and J dropped 0; count of bases not matched to a gene: 3. The length of the CDR3 is 15 residues. Germline V gene lookup returns CDR1 MNHEY and CDR2 SMNVEV (reference sequence). In DNA form, the CDR3 reads TGTGCCAGCAGCGGACTAGCGGAAAGCACAGATACGCAGTATTTT. It yields the protein CASSGLAESTDTQYF.

This chain connects TRBV19 to TRBJ2-2, with 7 bases aligning to TRBD1. This CDR3 comprises 14 residues. After removal of 3 bases from V and 5 bases from J, the junction contained 3 bases not matched to a gene. The germline gives CDR1 LNHDA, CDR2 SQIVND (reference sequence). CDR3 residues: CASSMGQPTGELFF. The DNA of the CDR3 is TGTGCCAGTAGTATGGGACAGCCAACCGGGGAGCTGTTTTTT.

The genes are TRBV10-3 and TRBJ1-5; 8 bases agree with TRBD1. Germline lookup yields CDR1 ENHRY and CDR2 SYGVKD. Losses at the gene ends were 11 bases for V and 4 bases for J; bases not matched to a gene: 7. This CDR3 comprises 13 residues. Here the CDR3 reads CASGQGGNQPQHF. The CDR3, as DNA: TGTGCCTCAGGACAGGGAGGGAATCAGCCCCAGCATTTT.

This clone turned up a few times. The chain couples TRBV10-3 to TRBJ2-2, with D uncertain. The CDR3 loop spans 15 amino acids. Germline CDR1 reads ENHRY; CDR2 reads SYGVKD. V gave up 4 bases and J gave up 0 bases, with 9 bases separating them. CDR3 protein: CAISGPTSNTGELFF. CDR3 bases: TGTGCCATCAGTGGCCCGACTTCGAACACCGGGGAGCTGTTTTTT.

This chain connects TRBV6-5 to TRBJ2-5; 14 bases map to TRBD2. Germline-derived CDR1 and CDR2 are MNHEY and SVGAGI. The CDR3 is 16 residues long. V trimming: 0 bases; J trimming: 5 bases; junction bases outside the gene matches: 2. The CDR3 loop reads CASSYSGTSGGETQYF. For the CDR3, the DNA is TGTGCCAGCAGTTACTCGGGGACTAGCGGGGGTGAGACCCAGTACTTC.

The chain combines TRBV7-2 with TRBJ2-5; no reliable D call. This CDR3 spans 14 amino acids. Between the trimmed V and J ends, which lost 4 bases and 1 base, there was a span of 10 bases. The germline gives CDR1 SGHTA, CDR2 FQGNSA. Here the CDR3 reads CASSSFGSQETQYF. In DNA, the CDR3 is TGTGCCAGCAGCTCTTTCGGGTCCCAAGAGACCCAGTACTTC. Variable domain in full (rest from reference TRBV7-2 and TRBJ2-5): GAGVSQSPSNKVTEKGKDVELRCDPISGHTALYWYRQSLGQGLEFLIYFQGNSAPDKSGLPSDRFSAERTGGSVSTLTIQRTQQEDSAVYLCASSSFGSQETQYFGPGTRLLVL.

This chain links TRBV11-3 with TRBJ2-7; TRBD2 agrees at 12 bases. Germline values: CDR1 SGHNT, CDR2 YENEEA. This CDR3 has 17 amino acids. J gave up 7 bases and V 5 bases, and 15 bases lay outside the gene matches. CDR3 residues: CASSIPTSGRRLEEQYF. The CDR3 coding sequence is TGTGCCAGCAGCATACCCACTAGCGGGAGGCGGTTGGAAGAGCAGTACTTC.

The chain employs TRBV6-6 and TRBJ1-2, with 7 bases aligning to TRBD1. V shed 1 base and J 6 bases; nucleotides not matched to a gene: 5. The CDR3 extends over 14 amino acids. Germline CDR1 reads MNHNY; CDR2 reads SVGAGI (reference sequence). CDR3 sequence: CASSYYETGNGYTF. The CDR3, as DNA: TGTGCCAGCAGTTACTACGAGACAGGGAATGGCTACACCTTC.

The chain combines TRBV7-2 with TRBJ2-2, with D possibly matching TRBD2 (5 bases). Germline V lookup: CDR1 SGHTA, CDR2 FQGNSA. The V end lost 3 bases, the J end lost 7 bases, and 15 bases lay between the germline ends. The CDR3 has 15 residues. The CDR3 reads CASSFSRGSHGELFF. CDR3 coding DNA: TGTGCCAGCAGCTTTTCACGTGGGAGCCACGGGGAGCTGTTTTTT.

The chain carries TRBV6-6 and TRBJ2-7; 9 positions agree with TRBD1. The germline V gene encodes CDR1 MNHNY and CDR2 SVGAGI (reference sequence). The CDR3 spans 14 residues. V lost 6 bases, J lost 4 bases, and 7 bases stayed unmatched. CDR3 sequence reads: CASSRTGEGYEQYF. For the CDR3, the DNA is TGTGCCAGCAGCAGGACAGGGGAAGGGTACGAGCAGTACTTC.

J is TRBJ2-7 and V is TRBV7-9; tentative D call: TRBD2 (5 bases). The V gene's germline CDR1 is SEHNR and CDR2 FQNEAQ (reference sequence). CDR3 length: 12 residues. V was shortened by 5 bases and J by 3 bases, with 8 bases between the two germline ends. The CDR3 protein is CASSAGGYEQYF. The CDR3 DNA reads as TGTGCCAGCAGCGCCGGAGGCTACGAGCAGTACTTC.

This clone was picked up a small number of times. The chain uses TRBV5-1 and TRBJ1-1; D gene unclear. Germline V gene lookup returns CDR1 SGHRS and CDR2 YFSETQ. The length of the CDR3 is 13 residues. Trimming removed 3 bases from V and 2 bases from J, with 8 bases in between. This CDR3 is CASSWRFNTEAFF. The CDR3 DNA reads as TGCGCCAGCAGCTGGCGGTTTAACACTGAAGCTTTCTTT. Drawing the rest from reference TRBV5-1 and TRBJ1-1, the complete variable domain is KAGVTQTPRYLIKTRGQQVTLSCSPISGHRSVSWYQQTPGQGLQFLFEYFSETQRNKGNFPGRFSGRQFSNSRSEMNVSTLELGDSALYLCASSWRFNTEAFFGQGTRLTVV.

Only one count was recorded for this clone. The chain recombines TRBV28 with TRBJ2-7; 10 bases agree with TRBD1. CDR1 is MDHEN and CDR2 is SYDVKM in the germline V gene. This CDR3 is built from 14 residues. Unmatched junction bases numbered 3, after V lost 4 bases and J lost 3 bases. CDR3 loop: CASSSGTGVYEQYF. The CDR3 DNA reads TGTGCCAGCAGTTCCGGGACAGGGGTCTACGAGCAGTACTTC.

The chain is built from TRBV10-3 and TRBJ1-2; no definite D call. Germline CDR1 and CDR2: ENHRY and SYGVKD. This CDR3 comprises 15 residues. The V end was cut by 0 bases, the J end by 7 bases, with 15 bases between. Here the CDR3 reads CAISESTQGVGGYTF. The CDR3, as DNA: TGTGCCATCAGTGAGTCGACTCAAGGTGTCGGTGGCTACACCTTC.

About this clone: Other DNA sequences in this specimen translate into the identical CDR3. V and J are TRBV6-1 and TRBJ1-2; 9 nucleotides line up with TRBD1. The junction had 5 bases not matched to a gene; V was cut back by 4 bases and J by 5 bases. Germline loops: CDR1 MNHNS, CDR2 SASEGT. The CDR3 extends over 14 amino acids. The CDR3 loop is CASSGDRERYGYTF. In DNA, the CDR3 is TGTGCCAGCAGTGGGGACAGGGAGAGGTATGGCTACACCTTC.

The CDR3 loop reads CASSGKGQPQETQYF. CDR3 bases: TGTGCCAGCAGTGGTAAAGGACAGCCTCAAGAGACCCAGTACTTC. The V gene is TRBV19, the J gene TRBJ2-5; D is possibly TRBD1 (6 bases). Looked up from germline, CDR1 is LNHDA and CDR2 is SQIVND (reference sequence). Deletions cut 9 bases from V and 2 bases from J, with 19 bases between. CDR3 length: 15 residues.

The V gene is TRBV9, the J gene TRBJ1-6, with TRBD1 as a possible D gene (6 bases). CDR1 is SGDLS, CDR2 YYNGEE, per germline. CDR3 size: 13 residues. V gave up 3 bases and J gave up 9 bases, with 10 bases separating them. DNA of the CDR3: TGTGCCAGCAGCGCAGGGGAACGTTCACCCCTCCACTTT. Translated, it gives CASSAGERSPLHF. Combining the CDR3 with reference TRBV9 and TRBJ1-6 gives the whole variable domain DSGVTQTPKHLITATGQRVTLRCSPRSGDLSVYWYQQSLDQGLQFLIQYYNGEERAKGNILERFSAQQFPDLHSELNLSSLELGDSALYFCASSAGERSPLHFGNGTRLTVT.

On this clone itself: This sample includes further DNA sequences coding for the same CDR3. The rearrangement links TRBV5-1 to TRBJ1-5; D might be TRBD1 (5 bases). Trimming removed 0 bases from V and 3 bases from J, with 7 bases in between. The CDR3 totals 14 residues. CDR1 is SGHRS and CDR2 is YFSETQ in the germline V gene. Here the CDR3 DNA reads TGCGCCAGCAGCTTGGAAGGGGTCAATCAGCCCCAGCATTTT. It yields the protein CASSLEGVNQPQHF.

The rearrangement uses TRBV5-1 and TRBJ2-5; tentatively, D is TRBD1 (6 bases). CDR1 is SGHRS and CDR2 is YFSETQ in the germline V gene. Trimming pared 1 base from V and 2 bases from J, leaving 9 bases between. The CDR3 extends over 14 amino acids. The CDR3 DNA follows: TGCGCCAGCAGCTTGCCCGGACAGCAAGAGACCCAGTACTTC. Its protein is CASSLPGQQETQYF.

V is TRBV19 and J is TRBJ1-2; D possibly corresponds to TRBD1 (5 bases). The V gene's germline CDR1 is LNHDA and CDR2 SQIVND (reference sequence). Between the trimmed V and J ends, which lost 3 bases and 0 bases, there was a span of 17 bases. This CDR3 region has 17 residues. The CDR3 coding sequence is TGTGCCAGTAGTATTTCTGACAGTGTTTCAGCTAACTATGGCTACACCTTC. Protein: CASSISDSVSANYGYTF.